The 29 T cell receptor beta chains below were found in one sample sequenced in a study of T cells in Graves' hyperthyroidism and ophthalmopathy. The investigators amplified TCR beta CDR3 regions from RNA transcripts. HTBI primers were employed in a first-round RT-PCR of the TCR CDR3. TCRdb used MiXCR to reprocess the multiplex PCR reads, holding one entry per CDR3 protein. Of nearly 600,000 distinct CDR3 sequences listed, 11% to 15% are singletons. Sequenced input: blood. The receptor set was obtained from a woman aged 18-30 years with Graves' ophthalmopathy.

This clonotype was recorded many times. The chain has TRBV13 and TRBJ2-1; 14 bases match TRBD2. Germline values: CDR1 PRHDT, CDR2 FYEKMQ (reference sequence). The CDR3 has 15 amino acids. The trim removed 3 bases at V and 8 bases at J, leaving 3 bases unmatched. CDR3 nucleotide sequence: TGTGCCAGCAGCTTGGGGGGACTAGCGGGAGATGAGCAGTTCTTC. It translates to CASSLGGLAGDEQFF.

The gene calls are TRBV11-2 and TRBJ2-1; 8 nucleotides line up with TRBD1. The germline gives CDR1 SGHAT, CDR2 FQNNGV. V lost 1 base and J lost 8; bases outside the gene matches: 16. CDR3 length: 18 residues. The CDR3 loop is CASSLAGFRGTGFDEQFF. In nucleotides, the CDR3 is TGTGCCAGCAGCTTAGCAGGTTTTCGAGGGACAGGCTTCGATGAGCAGTTCTTC.

Regarding this clonotype: A read error may account for a junction end that differs from germline. This rearrangement joins TRBV5-1 to TRBJ2-3; D uncertain. The CDR3 spans 12 residues. Germline assignment: CDR1 SGHRS and CDR2 YFSETQ. In nucleotides, the CDR3 is TGCGCCAGCAGCTCCGGCACAGATACGCGGTATTTT. Amino acid sequence: CASSSGTDTRYF.

This clonotype occurred a few times. The chain links TRBV9 to TRBJ2-5; tentatively, D is TRBD2 (6 bases). From germline, CDR1 is SGDLS and CDR2 YYNGEE. This CDR3 region has 15 residues. Trimming stripped 0 bases from V and 1 base from J, with 10 bases between. The CDR3 sequence: CASSVGGLPQETQYF. The CDR3 nucleotides are TGTGCCAGCAGCGTAGGAGGACTACCCCAAGAGACCCAGTACTTC.

This clonotype was seen ten or more times. The genes are TRBV12-3 or TRBV12-4 and TRBJ2-3, with TRBD1 matching over 7 bases. CDR3 length: 15 residues. Germline trimming cut 8 bases from V and 0 bases from J; bases unmatched to any gene: 8. In DNA, the CDR3 is TGTGCCAGCCCCGGGACAGACAATAGCACAGATACGCAGTATTTT. It translates to CASPGTDNSTDTQYF.

This clonotype came up many times. The rearrangement uses TRBV7-3 and TRBJ2-3; possibly TRBD2 for D (6 bases). CDR1 is SGHTA and CDR2 is FQGTGA in the germline V gene. V dropped 5 bases and J dropped 2 bases, with 17 bases sitting between them. The CDR3 runs 16 residues. The CDR3 region is CASSPLSGGLTDTQYF. CDR3 bases: TGTGCCAGCAGCCCTCTTAGCGGAGGGCTCACAGATACGCAGTATTTT.

V is TRBV24-1 and J is TRBJ2-2; D possibly corresponds to TRBD1 (5 bases). Germline V lookup: CDR1 KGHDR, CDR2 SFDVKD. The CDR3 length is 17 residues. Trimming took off 2 bases at V and 3 bases at J, with 15 bases between the two ends. The CDR3 reads CATSDSDRQSYTGELFF. The DNA for the CDR3 is TGTGCCACCAGTGATTCTGATCGACAGAGTTACACCGGGGAGCTGTTTTTT.

This chain links TRBV11-3 with TRBJ2-5, with D possibly TRBD1 on 5 matching bases. Per the germline V gene, CDR1 is SGHNT and CDR2 is YENEEA. V dropped 2 bases and J dropped 1 base, with 11 bases sitting between them. The CDR3 runs to 15 residues. The CDR3, as DNA: TGTGCCAGCAGCTTAAGCCGACAGAGCCAAGAGACCCAGTACTTC. It specifies CASSLSRQSQETQYF.

This clonotype has only a few counts. The rearrangement links TRBV4-1 to TRBJ2-5, with TRBD1 matching over 8 bases. From germline, CDR1 is MGHRA and CDR2 YSYEKL. The junction had 11 bases not matched to a gene; V was cut back by 1 base and J by 4 bases. The CDR3 is made up of 17 amino acids. Here the CDR3 reads CASSQATGAAWGETQYF. The CDR3 coding sequence is TGCGCCAGCAGCCAAGCGACAGGGGCCGCCTGGGGAGAGACCCAGTACTTC.

J is TRBJ1-2 and V is TRBV28, with TRBD1 matching 9 bases. V was pared by 4 bases and J by 6 bases, with 12 bases of the junction left unmatched. The CDR3 has 16 residues. Germline V gives CDR1 MDHEN, CDR2 SYDVKM. The CDR3 here is CASSWVWGQGTHGYTF. The CDR3 DNA is TGTGCCAGCAGTTGGGTCTGGGGACAGGGAACGCATGGCTACACCTTC.

This clonotype occurred many times. This sequence joins TRBV7-9 and TRBJ2-5; TRBD2 is a possible D gene (5 bases). Germline loops: CDR1 SEHNR, CDR2 FQNEAQ (reference sequence). The V gene lost 5 bases and the J gene lost 5 bases, with 12 bases spanning the gap. The CDR3 covers 13 residues. CDR3 residues: CASSRPGRETQYF. In DNA form, the CDR3 reads TGTGCCAGCAGCCGTCCGGGAAGGGAGACCCAGTACTTC.

This clonotype was found a few times. The junction departs from germline at one end; a sequencing error may be responsible. The rearrangement joins TRBV7-9 to TRBJ2-1; D gene uncertain. Germline V CDR1 and CDR2: SEHNR, FQNEAQ (reference sequence). This CDR3 has 12 amino acids. As DNA, the CDR3 is TGTGCCAGCAGCCCCGACGGGCGGCCACAGTCCTTC. This gives the protein CASSPDGRPQSF.

This clonotype has ten or more counts. The J gene is TRBJ2-1, the V gene TRBV11-3; TRBD1 or TRBD2 may be the D gene (5 bases each). This CDR3 is built from 13 residues. V dropped 3 bases and J dropped 7 bases, with 10 bases sitting between them. Germline assignment: CDR1 SGHNT and CDR2 YENEEA. The CDR3 DNA follows: TGTGCCAGCAGCTTGAGTTGGGGGAATGAGCAGTTCTTC. It translates to CASSLSWGNEQFF.

The chain links TRBV9 to TRBJ2-1, with 9 bases aligning to TRBD1. This CDR3 is 19 amino acids long. Losses at the gene ends were 2 bases for V and 4 bases for J; bases not matched to a gene: 16. Germline loops: CDR1 SGDLS, CDR2 YYNGEE. CDR3 DNA: TGTGCCAGCAGCGTCTACCCGCCGGGACAGGGATCCTCTTACAATGAGCAGTTCTTC. Encoded protein: CASSVYPPGQGSSYNEQFF.

Many counts were recorded for this clonotype. The rearrangement links TRBV28 to TRBJ2-5; possible D gene TRBD1, 6 bases. The V gene's germline CDR1 is MDHEN and CDR2 SYDVKM. The V end lost 5 bases, the J end lost 3 bases, and 19 bases lay between the germline ends. The CDR3 runs to 16 residues. Here the CDR3 reads CASSHINRDPKETQYF. CDR3 nucleotide sequence: TGTGCCAGCAGTCATATCAACAGGGATCCGAAAGAGACCCAGTACTTC.

The gene calls are TRBV29-1 and TRBJ2-7; 8 bases match TRBD2. J was trimmed by 2 bases and V by 6 bases; bases with no gene match: 3. Germline V gives CDR1 SQVTM, CDR2 ANQGSEA. The CDR3 covers 12 residues. The CDR3 loop reads CSVGLAPYEQYF. The CDR3, as DNA: TGCAGCGTCGGACTAGCCCCCTACGAGCAGTACTTC.

On this clonotype itself: It is likely a read error, because the conserved phenylalanine at the end of the CDR3 is missing. The V gene is TRBV27, the J gene TRBJ1-1; no clear D gene. V was shortened by 10 bases and J by 4 bases, with 10 bases between the two germline ends. This CDR3 contains 11 residues. Germline CDR1 MNHEY, CDR2 SMNVEV (reference sequence). Written as DNA, the CDR3 is TGTGCCACCGTCCTTGGCACTGAAGCTTTCCTT. This gives the protein CATVLGTEAFL.

This clonotype was recorded many times. The J gene is TRBJ2-1, the V gene TRBV7-8; TRBD2 agrees at 10 bases. This CDR3 region has 19 residues. With 4 bases clipped from V and 5 bases from J, the junction kept 17 bases outside the gene matches. Germline V gene data show CDR1 as SGHVS and CDR2 as FQNEAQ. CDR3 DNA: TGTGCCAGCAGCTCCCCGACCACTAGGTTACTAGCGGGAAACAATGAGCAGTTCTTC. This translates into CASSSPTTRLLAGNNEQFF.

The chain employs TRBV19 and TRBJ2-7; 14 positions agree with TRBD2. Germline CDR1 and CDR2: LNHDA and SQIVND (reference sequence). The CDR3 sequence is 17 residues long. The trim removed 7 bases at V and 5 bases at J, leaving 13 bases unmatched. The CDR3: CASTGTSGRYRPNEQYF. CDR3 in DNA: TGTGCCAGTACCGGGACTAGCGGGAGATATCGACCAAACGAGCAGTACTTC.

The rearrangement links TRBV10-2 to TRBJ2-5; 9 positions match TRBD2. The length of the CDR3 is 16 residues. Unmatched junction bases numbered 7, after V lost 0 bases and J lost 5 bases. CDR1 and CDR2 (germline): WSHSY, SAAADI. CDR3 amino acids: CASSESGGRALETQYF. The CDR3 DNA is TGCGCCAGCAGTGAGTCGGGCGGGAGGGCCCTCGAGACCCAGTACTTC.

This clonotype was picked up many times. The CDR3 reads CASSPRTPGDQETQYF. The CDR3 nucleotides read TGTGCCAGCAGCCCCCGGACCCCAGGGGACCAAGAGACCCAGTACTTC. V usage is TRBV7-9 and J usage is TRBJ2-5; perhaps TRBD1 as D (6 bases). Per germline, CDR1 SEHNR and CDR2 FQNEAQ (reference sequence). The CDR3 loop spans 16 amino acids. V gave up 5 bases and J gave up 0 bases, with 16 bases separating them. Drawing the rest from reference TRBV7-9 and TRBJ2-5, the complete variable domain is DTGVSQNPRHKITKRGQNVTFRCDPISEHNRLYWYRQTLGQGPEFLTYFQNEAQLEKSRLLSDRFSAERPKGSFSTLEIQRTEQGDSAMYLCASSPRTPGDQETQYFGPGTRLLVL.

The rearrangement joins TRBV11-3 to TRBJ2-1; 7 bases line up with TRBD2. The germline gives CDR1 SGHNT, CDR2 YENEEA. There are 19 residues in the CDR3. The V and J ends lost 2 bases and 3 bases, in that order; junction bases with no gene match: 16. In nucleotides, the CDR3 is TGTGCCAGCAGCTTAACCCCGGCGGGAGCCGCCACCCGCTACAATGAGCAGTTCTTC. Translated: CASSLTPAGAATRYNEQFF.

As concerns this clonotype: This may be a read error, as it is one base from a much larger clone. The V gene is TRBV7-2, the J gene TRBJ2-7, with a weak D call TRBD2 (5 bases). The length of the CDR3 is 14 residues. V lost 5 bases to trimming and J lost 0 bases, with 11 bases between them. CDR1 and CDR2 from the germline V gene are SGHTA and FQGNSA. This CDR3 reads CASSLFGNSYEQYF. The CDR3 DNA reads TGTGCCAGCAGCCTATTCGGGAACTCCTACGAGCAGTACTTC.

V is TRBV7-3 and J is TRBJ2-2; tentatively, D is TRBD2 (6 bases). The CDR3 has 14 amino acids. V was trimmed by 6 bases and J by 7 bases, leaving 15 bases between them. From germline, CDR1 is SGHTA and CDR2 FQGTGA. CDR3 loop: CASSSSGAVGELFF. The DNA of the CDR3 is TGTGCCAGCAGTTCCTCGGGAGCGGTCGGGGAGCTGTTTTTT.

This clonotype was found a few times. V usage is TRBV9 and J usage is TRBJ2-3; no clear D. The germline V gene has CDR1 SGDLS and CDR2 YYNGEE. The V and J ends lost 4 bases and 6 bases respectively, with 15 bases between them. This CDR3 has 14 amino acids. The CDR3 sequence is CASSPTFPGDTQYF. The CDR3 DNA reads TGTGCCAGCAGCCCTACCTTCCCTGGTGATACGCAGTATTTT.

This clonotype was detected only once. V is TRBV15 and J is TRBJ2-3; TRBD2 matches at 14 bases. The germline V gene has CDR1 LNHNV and CDR2 YYDKDF (reference sequence). This CDR3 has 17 residues. V shed 3 bases and J 2 bases; nucleotides not matched to a gene: 4. CDR3 amino acids: CATSRGTSGSITDTQYF. The DNA for the CDR3 is TGTGCCACCAGCAGGGGGACTAGCGGGAGCATCACAGATACGCAGTATTTT.

This clonotype has a count of ten or more. This chain uses TRBV3-1 with TRBJ1-5; 10 bases match TRBD1. Germline trimming cut 1 base from V and 6 bases from J; bases unmatched to any gene: 3. CDR1 and CDR2 (germline): LGHDT, YNNKEL (reference sequence). The CDR3 extends over 15 amino acids. The CDR3 reads CASSQAGQGVQPQHF. DNA of the CDR3: TGTGCCAGCAGCCAAGCTGGACAGGGGGTTCAGCCCCAGCATTTT.

With respect to this clonotype: Since a much larger clone is just one base distant, this may be a read error. The chain employs TRBV3-1 and TRBJ2-7; a possible D gene is TRBD2 (6 bases). This CDR3 comprises 17 residues. CDR1 is LGHDT, CDR2 YNNKEL, per germline (reference sequence). V lost 1 base, J lost 5 bases, and 21 bases lay in between. CDR3 sequence reads: CASSQGGFGGKGNEQYF. CDR3 nucleotide sequence: TGTGCCAGCAGCCAAGGGGGGTTTGGCGGGAAAGGGAACGAGCAGTACTTC.

The CDR3 region has the DNA TGTGCCAGCAGCTTGAACCCGTTTAGCAATCAGCCCCAGCATTTT. Amino acid sequence: CASSLNPFSNQPQHF. The chain employs TRBV7-8 and TRBJ1-5; D uncertain. The CDR3 is 15 amino acids. In germline, CDR1 is SGHVS, CDR2 FQNEAQ. V was shortened by 3 bases and J by 0 bases, with 9 bases between the two germline ends.